The rows below give T cell receptor beta chains drawn from one sample of a study of response to subunit inactivated influenza vaccine. TCRdb re-called the RT-PCR reads with MiXCR, one entry per CDR3 protein. The table has 710,000 or so distinct CDR3 sequences, 15% to 18% seen once. Material: PBMCs from blood, obtained about 13 days after vaccination. The receptors come from a man aged 45-60 years who received an inactivated influenza vaccine. Both conserved end residues are part of each CDR3. The D gene is left open where the match is weak. Clone size is stated in some rows and not others, as once, few, many or a class when expanded.

j_call d_call v_call clone_size cdr3_nt cdr3_aa
TRBJ2-7 TRBD2 TRBV11-2 few TGTGCCAGCAGCTTAGAAGGGATGGGACTAGCGGGGGAAGAGCAGTACTTC CASSLEGMGLAGEEQYF
TRBJ2-5 TRBD1 TRBV14 many TGTGCCAGCAGCCAAGGGCCAGGGGGCAAGGAGACCCAGTACTTC CASSQGPGGKETQYF
TRBJ2-1 - TRBV5-1 - TGCGCCAGCAGCCTCCAGACAGAATACAATGAGCAGTTCTTC CASSLQTEYNEQFF
TRBJ2-1 TRBD2 TRBV3-1 - TGTGCCAGCAGCTCTAGTGGGAGCGGGAGCTCCTACAATGAGCAGTTCTTC CASSSSGSGSSYNEQFF
TRBJ2-3 - TRBV2 few TGTGCCAGCAGTGAACCACCGACCGGGACATACATGGATTTT CASSEPPTGTYMDF
TRBJ2-2 - TRBV4-2 few TGTGCCAGCAGCCAAGTCGAGCGGGAGCTGTTTTTT CASSQVERELFF
TRBJ2-1 - TRBV14 - TGTGCCAGCAGCCAAGACACTACCTACAAAGAGCAGTTCTTC CASSQDTTYKEQFF
TRBJ1-4 - TRBV12-3/TRBV12-4 few TGTGCCAGCAGTTCGATTGAGGGACGGGTTAATGAAAAACTGTTTTTT CASSSIEGRVNEKLFF
TRBJ1-5 - TRBV2 many TGTGCCAGCAGGAAGCTCGGATACCAGCCCCAGCATTTT CASRKLGYQPQHF
TRBJ2-1 - TRBV15 few TGTGCCACCAGCAGAGGTGGCCGCTACTCCTACAATGAGCAGTTCTTC CATSRGGRYSYNEQFF
TRBJ2-2 TRBD2 TRBV3-1 few TGTGCCAGCAGCCTCGGGACTAGCGGGAGCGGGGAGCTGTTTTTT CASSLGTSGSGELFF
TRBJ2-1 TRBD2 TRBV3-1 few TGTGCCAGCAGCCAGAGGACTAGCGGGAGATTTGGTGAGCAGTTCTTC CASSQRTSGRFGEQFF
TRBJ2-7 - TRBV7-2 many TGTGCCAGCAGCTGGCGGGTAGGGTTAGGGGACGAGCAGTACTTC CASSWRVGLGDEQYF
TRBJ2-7 - TRBV4-1 - TGCGCCAGCAGCCAAGGAGGGGGGATGGATCCCTACGAGCAGTACTTC CASSQGGGMDPYEQYF
TRBJ2-3 - TRBV4-2 - TGTGCCAGCAGCCAAGATCGGCTCGGTACGCAGTATTTT CASSQDRLGTQYF
TRBJ1-4 - TRBV7-9 few TGTGCCAGCAGCTTAACCGGGACAAATCACGGAAAACTGTTTTTT CASSLTGTNHGKLFF
TRBJ1-5 - TRBV7-2 - TGTGCCAGCAGCGCCCTACAGGGAAATCAGCCCCAGCATTTT CASSALQGNQPQHF
TRBJ2-1 - TRBV24-1 few TGTGCCACCAGTGATGGGTGGCAGCTTCCCCTCAATGAGCAGTTCTTC CATSDGWQLPLNEQFF
TRBJ2-1 - TRBV7-6 few TGTGCCAGCAGCTCCTTAAACTCCTACAATGAGCAGTTCTTC CASSSLNSYNEQFF
TRBJ2-5 - TRBV29-1 many TGCAGCGTTGACAGAGCCGGCAGAAGGGCAGAGACCCAGTACTTC CSVDRAGRRAETQYF
TRBJ2-3 TRBD2 TRBV24-1 - TGTGCCACCAGTTATACCAGCGGGATTGGGACAGATACGCAGTATTTT CATSYTSGIGTDTQYF
TRBJ2-3 - TRBV7-2 - TGTGCCACCAACCTTCTGGGGGCGGGGGTCACAGATACGCAGTATTTT CATNLLGAGVTDTQYF
TRBJ2-7 - TRBV3-1 few TGTGCCAGCAGCCAAGCTGCCCACGAGCAGTACTTC CASSQAAHEQYF
TRBJ2-5 - TRBV27 - TGTGCCAGCAGTACTCGGTACCAAGAGACCCAGTACTTC CASSTRYQETQYF
TRBJ1-5 - TRBV20-1 few TGCAGTGCTAGTGAGGGGATTCAGCCCCAGCATTTT CSASEGIQPQHF
TRBJ2-7 TRBD2 TRBV6-1 - TGTGCCAGCAGTCCAACTAGCGGAAGCTTTAGGAACGAGCAGTACTTC CASSPTSGSFRNEQYF
TRBJ1-3 - TRBV21-1 - TGTGCCAGCAGCAAATGGGGGACCGGGATGATACACACCATATATTTT CASSKWGTGMIHTIYF
TRBJ2-7 TRBD2 TRBV27 - TGTGCCAGCAGTTTATCGATTAGCGGGTACGAGCAGTACTTC CASSLSISGYEQYF
TRBJ2-7 - TRBV5-1 many TGCGCCAGCAGCAGGCTACAGGGTCCGATGGACGAGCAGTACTTC CASSRLQGPMDEQYF
TRBJ2-1 - TRBV15 - TGTGCCACCAGCAGAGATACCGGGACACCTTACAATGAGCAGTTCTTC CATSRDTGTPYNEQFF
TRBJ2-7 - TRBV7-8 - TGTGCCAGCAGCCACCGGGACGGCAACGAGCAGTACTTC CASSHRDGNEQYF
TRBJ1-4 - TRBV20-1 few TGCAGTGCTAGGGGTTACGGGTCGACTAATGAAAAACTGTTTTTT CSARGYGSTNEKLFF
TRBJ1-4 TRBD1 TRBV7-2 - TGTGCCAGCAGCTTAGGGACAGGGGGCCGTGAAAAACTGTTTTTT CASSLGTGGREKLFF
TRBJ2-7 - TRBV5-1 - TGCGCCAGCAGCTCGGGACAGGGTTTACTAGCGGGAAGATCCTACGAGCAGTACTTC CASSSGQGLLAGRSYEQYF
TRBJ2-7 - TRBV5-5 - TGTGCCAGCAGCTGGTCGGCAACCCACGAGCAGTACTTC CASSWSATHEQYF
TRBJ2-1 TRBD2 TRBV28 - TGTGCCAGCAGTTTAACTCTAGGTGGCGGGAGGGCCTCCTACAATGAGCAGTTCTTC CASSLTLGGGRASYNEQFF